This T cell receptor (beta chain) originates from a study of cytomegalovirus exposure and HLA in healthy donors. Those who donated were healthy bone marrow donors. With 60 Vbeta and 13 Jbeta primers, the PCR was carried out. Profiled with immunoSEQ multiplex PCR; TCRdb holds only in-frame clones, not every one. The sample lists tens of thousands of clones; nearly 80% were seen once. Germline CDR1 SEHNR, CDR2 FQNEAQ (reference sequence). V lost 3 bases to trimming and J lost 3 bases; unmatched junction nucleotides: 3. The CDR3 runs to 15 residues. Sequenced input: PBMCs. The rearrangement links TRBV7-9 to TRBJ2-3; 10 bases agree with TRBD1. The source is a woman in her thirties or forties in good health and CMV-seropositive. DNA for the CDR3: TGTGCCAGCAGCTTCCGGACAGGGGGGACAGATACGCAGTATTTT. It encodes CASSFRTGGTDTQYF.